The rows below give T cell receptor beta chains drawn from one sample of a study of blood T cells in healthy people across ages. TCRdb ran MiXCR on the 5' RACE reads and lists one entry per CDR3 protein. This table holds hundreds of thousands of distinct CDR3 sequences, approximately 48% found once. Specimen: blood. The source of these receptors is a man in his 60s in good health. CDR3s include the opening cysteine and the closing phenylalanine or tryptophan. Each record gives: CDR3 protein, CDR3 DNA, J gene, CDR3 length, D gene, V gene, clone size. D genes are given only for firm matches. Clone size is given for some rows only: seen once, a few or many times, or a class if the clone is expanded.

cdr3_aa: CASSSNPTGRRDTQYF
cdr3_nt: TGTGCCAGCAGCTCAAACCCGACAGGGAGGAGGGATACGCAGTATTTT
j_call: TRBJ2-3
cdr3_length: 16
d_call: .
v_call: TRBV7-2
clone_size: few

cdr3_aa: CSARPQGATYNEQFF
cdr3_nt: TGCAGTGCTAGACCACAGGGGGCCACCTACAATGAGCAGTTCTTC
j_call: TRBJ2-1
cdr3_length: 15
d_call: TRBD1
v_call: TRBV20-1
clone_size: few

cdr3_aa: CASRFMGYEQYF
cdr3_nt: TGTGCCAGCAGGTTTATGGGGTACGAGCAGTACTTC
j_call: TRBJ2-7
cdr3_length: 12
d_call: .
v_call: TRBV28
clone_size: .

cdr3_aa: CASSYRLAGGNTQYF
cdr3_nt: TGTGCCAGCAGTTACAGACTAGCGGGCGGGAATACGCAGTATTTT
j_call: TRBJ2-3
cdr3_length: 15
d_call: TRBD2
v_call: TRBV7-9
clone_size: .

cdr3_aa: CASSHWSSSYNSPLHF
cdr3_nt: TGTGCCAGCAGCCACTGGTCCAGCTCCTATAATTCACCCCTCCACTTT
j_call: TRBJ1-6
cdr3_length: 16
d_call: .
v_call: TRBV12-3/TRBV12-4
clone_size: few

cdr3_aa: CASSTFGTDRSDTQYF
cdr3_nt: TGTGCCAGCAGCACCTTCGGGACCGACCGCTCAGATACGCAGTATTTT
j_call: TRBJ2-3
cdr3_length: 16
d_call: .
v_call: TRBV9
clone_size: many

cdr3_aa: CASSFPSGGAQEGRTDTQYF
cdr3_nt: TGTGCCAGCAGCTTTCCTAGCGGGGGGGCCCAGGAAGGGCGCACAGATACGCAGTATTTT
j_call: TRBJ2-3
cdr3_length: 20
d_call: TRBD2
v_call: TRBV7-9
clone_size: few

cdr3_aa: CASSLALAGLARPSSYNEQFF
cdr3_nt: TGTGCCAGCAGCTTAGCCCTGGCGGGACTAGCCCGTCCGAGCTCCTACAATGAGCAGTTCTTC
j_call: TRBJ2-1
cdr3_length: 21
d_call: TRBD2
v_call: TRBV7-2
clone_size: .

cdr3_aa: CASRAGTTDTQYF
cdr3_nt: TGTGCCAGCCGAGCGGGGACCACAGATACGCAGTATTTT
j_call: TRBJ2-3
cdr3_length: 13
d_call: TRBD2
v_call: TRBV2
clone_size: .

cdr3_aa: CAWSFLAGNTGELFF
cdr3_nt: TGTGCCTGGAGTTTCCTAGCGGGGAACACCGGGGAGCTGTTTTTT
j_call: TRBJ2-2
cdr3_length: 15
d_call: TRBD2
v_call: TRBV30
clone_size: .

cdr3_aa: CASSYSGRRNTEAFF
cdr3_nt: TGTGCCAGCAGTTACTCGGGCAGGAGGAACACTGAAGCTTTCTTT
j_call: TRBJ1-1
cdr3_length: 15
d_call: .
v_call: TRBV6-2/TRBV6-3
clone_size: .

cdr3_aa: CASSTGRGWGYTF
cdr3_nt: TGTGCCAGCAGCACGGGCAGGGGTTGGGGCTACACCTTC
j_call: TRBJ1-2
cdr3_length: 13
d_call: .
v_call: TRBV7-6
clone_size: .

cdr3_aa: CASSYTGGYIDEQFF
cdr3_nt: TGTGCCAGCAGTTACACCGGGGGATACATCGATGAGCAGTTCTTC
j_call: TRBJ2-1
cdr3_length: 15
d_call: .
v_call: TRBV6-5
clone_size: few

cdr3_aa: CSVEGLGGNEQFF
cdr3_nt: TGCAGCGTTGAGGGGCTAGGCGGCAATGAGCAGTTCTTC
j_call: TRBJ2-1
cdr3_length: 13
d_call: .
v_call: TRBV29-1
clone_size: many

cdr3_aa: CASSFSRRGSSYEQYF
cdr3_nt: TGTGCCAGCAGTTTTTCTCGGAGGGGTAGCTCCTACGAGCAGTACTTC
j_call: TRBJ2-7
cdr3_length: 16
d_call: .
v_call: TRBV28
clone_size: .

cdr3_aa: CSVEEGGGLSYNEQFF
cdr3_nt: TGCAGCGTTGAAGAGGGCGGGGGCCTCTCCTACAATGAGCAGTTCTTC
j_call: TRBJ2-1
cdr3_length: 16
d_call: .
v_call: TRBV29-1
clone_size: .

cdr3_aa: CSALTGAETQYF
cdr3_nt: TGCAGCGCCCTGACAGGGGCGGAGACCCAGTACTTC
j_call: TRBJ2-5
cdr3_length: 12
d_call: TRBD1
v_call: TRBV29-1
clone_size: .

cdr3_aa: CSARDLGLAVHEQYF
cdr3_nt: TGCAGTGCTAGAGATTTGGGACTAGCGGTTCACGAGCAGTACTTC
j_call: TRBJ2-7
cdr3_length: 15
d_call: TRBD2
v_call: TRBV20-1
clone_size: .

cdr3_aa: CSAAMVTYNEQYF
cdr3_nt: TGCAGCGCCGCGATGGTCACCTACAATGAGCAGTACTTC
j_call: TRBJ2-7
cdr3_length: 13
d_call: .
v_call: TRBV29-1
clone_size: .

cdr3_aa: CASSLGGQSYNEQYF
cdr3_nt: TGTGCCAGCAGCTTGGGTGGACAGTCTTACAATGAGCAGTACTTC
j_call: TRBJ2-7
cdr3_length: 15
d_call: .
v_call: TRBV5-4
clone_size: .

cdr3_aa: CASSEDRGISYNEQFF
cdr3_nt: TGTGCCAGCAGTGAGGACAGGGGTATTTCCTACAATGAGCAGTTCTTC
j_call: TRBJ2-1
cdr3_length: 16
d_call: TRBD1
v_call: TRBV2
clone_size: .

cdr3_aa: CATSENPNYGYTF
cdr3_nt: TGTGCCACCAGTGAGAACCCTAACTATGGCTACACCTTC
j_call: TRBJ1-2
cdr3_length: 13
d_call: .
v_call: TRBV24-1
clone_size: .

cdr3_aa: CSASRTTGGKNIQYF
cdr3_nt: TGCAGTGCGAGTCGGACAACAGGGGGCAAAAACATTCAGTACTTC
j_call: TRBJ2-4
cdr3_length: 15
d_call: TRBD1
v_call: TRBV20-1
clone_size: few

cdr3_aa: CASSKVGTTSYGYTF
cdr3_nt: TGTGCCAGCAGCAAAGTGGGGACCACGAGCTATGGCTACACCTTC
j_call: TRBJ1-2
cdr3_length: 15
d_call: .
v_call: TRBV21-1
clone_size: many

cdr3_aa: CASSQSGGQNIQYF
cdr3_nt: TGTGCCAGCAGCCAATCTGGGGGGCAAAACATTCAGTACTTC
j_call: TRBJ2-4
cdr3_length: 14
d_call: .
v_call: TRBV7-9
clone_size: few

cdr3_aa: CSVRGGGAYEQYF
cdr3_nt: TGCAGCGTCCGAGGGGGGGGGGCCTACGAGCAGTACTTC
j_call: TRBJ2-7
cdr3_length: 13
d_call: .
v_call: TRBV29-1
clone_size: many

cdr3_aa: CASSLNSRGGGTDTQYF
cdr3_nt: TGTGCCAGCAGCTTAAACTCGCGGGGGGGCGGCACAGATACGCAGTATTTT
j_call: TRBJ2-3
cdr3_length: 17
d_call: TRBD2
v_call: TRBV7-9
clone_size: .

cdr3_aa: CSAVDRGPTDGYTF
cdr3_nt: TGCAGTGCTGTTGACAGGGGGCCTACCGATGGCTACACCTTC
j_call: TRBJ1-2
cdr3_length: 14
d_call: TRBD1
v_call: TRBV20-1
clone_size: few

cdr3_aa: CATSTLRGTGGVNEQFF
cdr3_nt: TGTGCCACCAGCACCCTCCGTGGGACAGGGGGCGTGAATGAGCAGTTCTTC
j_call: TRBJ2-1
cdr3_length: 17
d_call: TRBD1
v_call: TRBV15
clone_size: .

cdr3_aa: CASSELPGPRYEQYF
cdr3_nt: TGTGCCAGCAGTGAGCTTCCGGGGCCTCGCTACGAGCAGTACTTC
j_call: TRBJ2-7
cdr3_length: 15
d_call: .
v_call: TRBV6-1
clone_size: .

cdr3_aa: CASSAGTGANVLTF
cdr3_nt: TGTGCCAGCAGTGCAGGGACTGGGGCCAACGTCCTGACTTTC
j_call: TRBJ2-6
cdr3_length: 14
d_call: .
v_call: TRBV6-2/TRBV6-3
clone_size: .

cdr3_aa: CASSQGDISDYNEKLFF
cdr3_nt: TGTGCCAGCAGCCAAGGAGATATATCCGATTATAATGAAAAACTGTTTTTT
j_call: TRBJ1-4
cdr3_length: 17
d_call: .
v_call: TRBV4-2
clone_size: few

cdr3_aa: CASNLQGVSNQPQHF
cdr3_nt: TGTGCCAGCAACCTACAGGGGGTAAGCAATCAGCCCCAGCATTTT
j_call: TRBJ1-5
cdr3_length: 15
d_call: TRBD1
v_call: TRBV2
clone_size: once

cdr3_aa: CASSLAGGAPTYKQFF
cdr3_nt: TGTGCCAGCAGCCTAGCGGGGGGAGCCCCAACGTACAAGCAGTTCTTC
j_call: TRBJ2-1
cdr3_length: 16
d_call: TRBD2
v_call: TRBV7-9
clone_size: .

cdr3_aa: CASSPPQGEHSNQAQHF
cdr3_nt: TGCGCCAGCAGCCCCCCCCAGGGGGAGCATAGCAATCAGGCCCAGCATTTT
j_call: TRBJ1-5
cdr3_length: 17
d_call: TRBD1
v_call: TRBV4-3
clone_size: few

cdr3_aa: CSASSVPGGVYGYTF
cdr3_nt: TGCAGTGCTAGCAGTGTCCCAGGGGGGGTCTATGGCTACACCTTC
j_call: TRBJ1-2
cdr3_length: 15
d_call: TRBD1
v_call: TRBV20-1
clone_size: .

cdr3_aa: CAISESRGRPLHF
cdr3_nt: TGTGCCATCAGTGAGTCGAGGGGTCGTCCCCTCCACTTT
j_call: TRBJ1-6
cdr3_length: 13
d_call: .
v_call: TRBV10-3
clone_size: .

cdr3_aa: CASSLVGASSYEQYF
cdr3_nt: TGTGCCAGCAGTTTAGTTGGGGCCAGCTCCTACGAGCAGTACTTC
j_call: TRBJ2-7
cdr3_length: 15
d_call: .
v_call: TRBV12-3/TRBV12-4
clone_size: .

cdr3_aa: CSARDLRGKQETQYF
cdr3_nt: TGCAGTGCTAGAGATTTGAGGGGTAAACAAGAGACCCAGTACTTC
j_call: TRBJ2-5
cdr3_length: 15
d_call: .
v_call: TRBV20-1
clone_size: .

cdr3_aa: CASSPRVAQGDSPLHF
cdr3_nt: TGTGCCAGCTCACCACGGGTCGCACAGGGAGACTCACCCCTCCACTTT
j_call: TRBJ1-6
cdr3_length: 16
d_call: .
v_call: TRBV18
clone_size: .

cdr3_aa: CASSLEPRRANVLTF
cdr3_nt: TGTGCCAGCAGCTTAGAGCCACGCCGGGCCAACGTCCTGACTTTC
j_call: TRBJ2-6
cdr3_length: 15
d_call: .
v_call: TRBV11-2
clone_size: .

cdr3_aa: CASSLAGGRGTDTQYF
cdr3_nt: TGTGCCAGCAGCTTAGCCGGGGGCAGGGGAACAGATACGCAGTATTTT
j_call: TRBJ2-3
cdr3_length: 16
d_call: .
v_call: TRBV7-6
clone_size: .

cdr3_aa: CAISEGGYSTDTQYF
cdr3_nt: TGTGCCATCAGTGAAGGGGGGTATAGCACAGATACGCAGTATTTT
j_call: TRBJ2-3
cdr3_length: 15
d_call: .
v_call: TRBV10-3
clone_size: .

cdr3_aa: CASSLPAGDSGYTF
cdr3_nt: TGCGCCAGCAGCTTGCCCGCAGGGGACAGTGGCTACACCTTC
j_call: TRBJ1-2
cdr3_length: 14
d_call: TRBD1
v_call: TRBV5-1
clone_size: .

cdr3_aa: CASSQRGLANDERFF
cdr3_nt: TGCGCCAGCAGCCAAAGGGGACTAGCTAACGATGAGCGGTTCTTC
j_call: TRBJ2-1
cdr3_length: 15
d_call: TRBD2
v_call: TRBV4-3
clone_size: .

cdr3_aa: CASSLGTFEQYF
cdr3_nt: TGTGCCAGCAGCTTAGGAACGTTCGAGCAGTACTTC
j_call: TRBJ2-7
cdr3_length: 12
d_call: .
v_call: TRBV11-3
clone_size: .

cdr3_aa: CASRSHSQGRRYGYTF
cdr3_nt: TGTGCCAGCAGGTCCCATTCTCAGGGAAGACGCTATGGCTACACCTTC
j_call: TRBJ1-2
cdr3_length: 16
d_call: .
v_call: TRBV12-3/TRBV12-4
clone_size: .

cdr3_aa: CASSQGQGGNYGYTF
cdr3_nt: TGTGCCAGCAGCCAAGGACAAGGTGGAAACTATGGCTACACCTTC
j_call: TRBJ1-2
cdr3_length: 15
d_call: .
v_call: TRBV3-1
clone_size: .

cdr3_aa: CAWSIGGQGQTQYF
cdr3_nt: TGTGCCTGGAGTATCGGGGGGCAGGGGCAGACCCAGTACTTC
j_call: TRBJ2-5
cdr3_length: 14
d_call: .
v_call: TRBV30
clone_size: .

cdr3_aa: CASRTTASEAFF
cdr3_nt: TGCGCCAGCAGGACGACAGCTAGTGAAGCTTTCTTT
j_call: TRBJ1-1
cdr3_length: 12
d_call: .
v_call: TRBV10-1
clone_size: .

cdr3_aa: CASSPQGENSPLHF
cdr3_nt: TGTGCCAGCAGCCCACAGGGAGAAAATTCACCCCTCCACTTT
j_call: TRBJ1-6
cdr3_length: 14
d_call: .
v_call: TRBV9
clone_size: few

cdr3_aa: CASSRTTNEKLFF
cdr3_nt: TGTGCCAGCAGCCGGACAACTAATGAAAAACTGTTTTTT
j_call: TRBJ1-4
cdr3_length: 13
d_call: .
v_call: TRBV12-3/TRBV12-4
clone_size: .

cdr3_aa: CSARLAGIYNEQFF
cdr3_nt: TGCAGTGCCAGACTAGCGGGGATATACAATGAGCAGTTCTTC
j_call: TRBJ2-1
cdr3_length: 14
d_call: TRBD2
v_call: TRBV20-1
clone_size: .

cdr3_aa: CASSLRGETYNEQYF
cdr3_nt: TGCGCCAGCAGCTTGAGAGGGGAGACCTACAATGAGCAGTACTTC
j_call: TRBJ2-7
cdr3_length: 15
d_call: .
v_call: TRBV5-1
clone_size: .